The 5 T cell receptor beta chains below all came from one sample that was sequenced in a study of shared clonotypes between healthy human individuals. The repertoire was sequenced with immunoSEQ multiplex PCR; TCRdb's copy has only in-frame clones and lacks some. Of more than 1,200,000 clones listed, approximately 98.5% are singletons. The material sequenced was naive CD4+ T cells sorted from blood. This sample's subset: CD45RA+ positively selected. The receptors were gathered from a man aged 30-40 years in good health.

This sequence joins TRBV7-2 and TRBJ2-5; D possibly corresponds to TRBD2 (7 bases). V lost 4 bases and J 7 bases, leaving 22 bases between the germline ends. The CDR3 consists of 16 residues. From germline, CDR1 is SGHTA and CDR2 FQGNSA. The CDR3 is CASSSHGGGGPGTQYF. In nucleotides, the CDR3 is TGTGCCAGCAGCTCACATGGGGGCGGGGGTCCGGGGACCCAGTACTTC.

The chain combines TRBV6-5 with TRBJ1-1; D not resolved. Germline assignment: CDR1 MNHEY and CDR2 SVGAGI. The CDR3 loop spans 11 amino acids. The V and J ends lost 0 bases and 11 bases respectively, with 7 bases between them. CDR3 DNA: TGTGCCAGCAGTTACTCGGGGAGGGCTTTCTTT. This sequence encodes CASSYSGRAFF.

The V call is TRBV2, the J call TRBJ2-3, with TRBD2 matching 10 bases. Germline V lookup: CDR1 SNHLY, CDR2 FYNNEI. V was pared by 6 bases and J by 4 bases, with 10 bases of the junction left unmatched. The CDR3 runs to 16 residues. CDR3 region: CASRRILAGEADTQYF. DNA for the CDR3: TGTGCCAGCAGGAGAATCCTAGCGGGAGAAGCAGATACGCAGTATTTT.

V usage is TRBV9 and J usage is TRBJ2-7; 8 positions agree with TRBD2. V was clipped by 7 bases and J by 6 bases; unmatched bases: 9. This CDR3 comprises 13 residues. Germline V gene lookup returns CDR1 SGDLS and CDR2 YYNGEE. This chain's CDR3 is CASSFRAGGEQYF. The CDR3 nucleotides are TGTGCCAGCTCCTTCCGGGCGGGAGGCGAGCAGTACTTC.

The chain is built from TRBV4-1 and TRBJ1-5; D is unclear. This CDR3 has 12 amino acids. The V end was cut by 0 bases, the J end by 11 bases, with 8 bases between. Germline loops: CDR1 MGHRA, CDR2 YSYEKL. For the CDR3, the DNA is TGCGCCAGCAGCCAAGAGGGCCTCACCCAGCATTTT. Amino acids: CASSQEGLTQHF.